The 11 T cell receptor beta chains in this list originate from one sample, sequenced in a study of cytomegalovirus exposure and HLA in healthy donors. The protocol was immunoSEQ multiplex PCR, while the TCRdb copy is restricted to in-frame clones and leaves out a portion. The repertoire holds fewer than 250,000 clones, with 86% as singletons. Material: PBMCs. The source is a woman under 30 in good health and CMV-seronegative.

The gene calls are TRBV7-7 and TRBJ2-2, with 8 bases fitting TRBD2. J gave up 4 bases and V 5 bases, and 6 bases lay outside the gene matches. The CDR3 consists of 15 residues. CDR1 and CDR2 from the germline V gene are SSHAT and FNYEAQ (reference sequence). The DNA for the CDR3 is TGTGCCAGCAGCGTCTCCGGGACTAGCACCGGGGAGCTGTTTTTT. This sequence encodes CASSVSGTSTGELFF.

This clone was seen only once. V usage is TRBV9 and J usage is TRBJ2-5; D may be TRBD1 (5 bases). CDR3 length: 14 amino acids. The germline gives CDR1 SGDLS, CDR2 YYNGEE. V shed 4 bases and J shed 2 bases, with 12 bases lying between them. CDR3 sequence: CASSPMGLQETQYF. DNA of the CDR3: TGTGCCAGCAGCCCAATGGGGCTACAAGAGACCCAGTACTTC.

CDR3 nucleotides: TGTGCCAGCAGCTTAGTGACCGGGACTAGCGGGGGTGTCAATGAGCAGTTCTTC. This sequence encodes CASSLVTGTSGGVNEQFF. The chain links TRBV13 to TRBJ2-1, with TRBD2 matching over 14 bases. The trim removed 1 base at V and 6 bases at J, leaving 8 bases unmatched. In germline, CDR1 is PRHDT, CDR2 FYEKMQ (reference sequence). The CDR3 consists of 18 residues.

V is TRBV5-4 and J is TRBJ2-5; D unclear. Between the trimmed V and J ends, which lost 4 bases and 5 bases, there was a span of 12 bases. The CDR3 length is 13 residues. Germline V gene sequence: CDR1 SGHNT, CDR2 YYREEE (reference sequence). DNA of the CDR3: TGTGCCAGCAGCGGATCCGACGGGGAGACCCAGTACTTC. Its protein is CASSGSDGETQYF.

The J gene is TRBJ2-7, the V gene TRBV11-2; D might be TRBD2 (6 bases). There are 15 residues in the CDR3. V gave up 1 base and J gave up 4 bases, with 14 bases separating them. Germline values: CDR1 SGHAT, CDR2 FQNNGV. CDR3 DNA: TGTGCCAGCAGCTTAGGGCCCGGGAGTACTTACGAGCAGTACTTC. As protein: CASSLGPGSTYEQYF.

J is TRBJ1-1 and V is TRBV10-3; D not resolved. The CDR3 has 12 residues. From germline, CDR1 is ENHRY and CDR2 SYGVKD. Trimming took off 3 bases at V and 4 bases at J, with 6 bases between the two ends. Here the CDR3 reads CAISESFTEAFF. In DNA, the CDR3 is TGTGCCATCAGTGAATCTTTCACTGAAGCTTTCTTT.

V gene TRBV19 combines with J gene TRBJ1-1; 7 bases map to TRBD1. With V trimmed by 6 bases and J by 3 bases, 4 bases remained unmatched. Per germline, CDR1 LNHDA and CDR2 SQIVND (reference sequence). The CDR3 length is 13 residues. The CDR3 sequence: CASSPTGDTEAFF. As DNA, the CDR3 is TGTGCCAGTAGCCCTACAGGGGACACTGAAGCTTTCTTT. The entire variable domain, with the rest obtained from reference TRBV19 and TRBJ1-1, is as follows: DGGITQSPKYLFRKEGQNVTLSCEQNLNHDAMYWYRQDPGQGLRLIYYSQIVNDFQKGDIAEGYSVSREKKESFPLTVTSAQKNPTAFYLCASSPTGDTEAFFGQGTRLTVV.

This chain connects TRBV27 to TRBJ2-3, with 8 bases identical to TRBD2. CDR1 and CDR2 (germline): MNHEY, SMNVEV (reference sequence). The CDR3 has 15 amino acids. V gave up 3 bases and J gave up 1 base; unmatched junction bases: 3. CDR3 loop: CASSFTLAGTDTQYF. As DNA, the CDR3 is TGTGCCAGCAGTTTCACACTAGCGGGCACAGATACGCAGTATTTT.

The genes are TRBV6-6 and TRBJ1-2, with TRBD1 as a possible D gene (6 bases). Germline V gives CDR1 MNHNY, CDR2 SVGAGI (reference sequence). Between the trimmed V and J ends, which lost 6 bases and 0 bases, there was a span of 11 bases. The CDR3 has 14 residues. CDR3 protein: CASSSTGSNYGYTF. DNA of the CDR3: TGTGCCAGCAGCTCGACAGGATCTAACTATGGCTACACCTTC.

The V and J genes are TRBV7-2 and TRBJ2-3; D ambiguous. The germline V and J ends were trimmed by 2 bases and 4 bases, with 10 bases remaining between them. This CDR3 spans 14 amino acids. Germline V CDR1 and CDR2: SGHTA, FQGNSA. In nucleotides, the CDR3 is TGTGCCAGCAGCTTACTAACTCGGGCAGATACGCAGTATTTT. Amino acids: CASSLLTRADTQYF.

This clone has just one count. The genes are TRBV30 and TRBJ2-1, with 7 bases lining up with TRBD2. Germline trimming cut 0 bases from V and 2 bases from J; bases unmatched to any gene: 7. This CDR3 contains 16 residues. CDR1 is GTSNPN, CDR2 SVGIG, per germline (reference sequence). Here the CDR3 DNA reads TGTGCCTGGAGTGTACTAGCTAGCGGCACCTACAATGAGCAGTTCTTC. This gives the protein CAWSVLASGTYNEQFF.